This TCR beta chain appears in the sequencing data of a study of radiotherapy plus CTLA-4 blockade in lung cancer. Study-wide findings and caveats: An expansion of tumor-derived TCR clones occurred in blood after radiotherapy plus ipilimumab.

Profiling relied on immunoSEQ multiplex PCR, and the TCRdb table lists in-frame clones only, not all of them. Seen here are about 49,000 clones, about 85% observed once, and the top ten hold around a quarter. Worth noting for this clone: Its antigen is as yet unknown.

Treatment of patients with chemo-refractory metastatic non-small-cell lung cancer consisted of focal radiation plus CTLA-4 blockade with ipilimumab. The sequence was obtained from a human donor with non-small cell lung cancer whose response to radiotherapy plus ipilimumab could not be evaluated. This specimen was peripheral blood, taken from a patient treated with radiotherapy plus ipilimumab.

The DNA of the CDR3 is TGTGCCAGCTCACCACCAGGGAGTGGTATGAGGTACATTCAGTACTTC. Translated, it gives CASSPPGSGMRYIQYF. This rearrangement joins TRBV18 to TRBJ2-4; D may be TRBD2 (5 bases). Germline assignment: CDR1 KGHSH and CDR2 LQKENI. The V end lost 0 bases, the J end lost 8 bases, and 17 bases lay between the germline ends. The CDR3 sequence is 16 residues long.